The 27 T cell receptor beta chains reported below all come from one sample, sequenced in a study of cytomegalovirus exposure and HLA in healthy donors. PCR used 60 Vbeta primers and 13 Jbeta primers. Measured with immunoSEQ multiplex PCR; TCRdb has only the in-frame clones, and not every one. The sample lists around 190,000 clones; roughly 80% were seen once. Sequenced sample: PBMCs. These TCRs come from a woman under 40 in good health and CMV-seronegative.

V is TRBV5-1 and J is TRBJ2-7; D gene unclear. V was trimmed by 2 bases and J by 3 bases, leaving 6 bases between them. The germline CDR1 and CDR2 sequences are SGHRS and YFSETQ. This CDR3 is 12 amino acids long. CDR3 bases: TGCGCCAGCAGCTTCACGGGCTACGAGCAGTACTTC. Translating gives CASSFTGYEQYF.

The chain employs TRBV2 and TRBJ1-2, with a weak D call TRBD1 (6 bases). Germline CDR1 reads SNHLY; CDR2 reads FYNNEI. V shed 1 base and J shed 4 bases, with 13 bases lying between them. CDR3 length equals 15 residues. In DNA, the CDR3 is TGTGCCAGCAGTGAAGGACAGGCGCAGACCTATGGCTACACCTTC. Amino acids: CASSEGQAQTYGYTF.

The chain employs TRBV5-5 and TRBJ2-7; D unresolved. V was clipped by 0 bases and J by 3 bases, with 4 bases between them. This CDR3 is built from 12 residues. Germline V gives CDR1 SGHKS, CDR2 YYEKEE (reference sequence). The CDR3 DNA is TGTGCCAGCAGCTTGGGTATCTACGAGCAGTACTTC. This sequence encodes CASSLGIYEQYF.

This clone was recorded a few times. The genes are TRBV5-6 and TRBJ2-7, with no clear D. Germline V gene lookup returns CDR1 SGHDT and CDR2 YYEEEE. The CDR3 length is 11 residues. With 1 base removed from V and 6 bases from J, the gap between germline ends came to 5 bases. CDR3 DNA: TGTGCCAGCAGCTTGATCTCCGAGCAGTACTTC. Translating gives CASSLISEQYF.

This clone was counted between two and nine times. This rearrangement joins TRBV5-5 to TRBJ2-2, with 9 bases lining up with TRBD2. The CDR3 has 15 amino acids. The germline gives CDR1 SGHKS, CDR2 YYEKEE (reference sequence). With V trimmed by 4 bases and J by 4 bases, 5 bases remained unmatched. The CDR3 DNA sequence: TGTGCCAGCAGCCAAGGGACTAGCCCCACCGGGGAGCTGTTTTTT. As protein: CASSQGTSPTGELFF.

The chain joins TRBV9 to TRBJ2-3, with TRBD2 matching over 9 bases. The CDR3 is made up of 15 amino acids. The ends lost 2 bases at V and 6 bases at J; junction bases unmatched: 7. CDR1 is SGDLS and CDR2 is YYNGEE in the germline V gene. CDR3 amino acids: CASSVAGGLLDTQYF. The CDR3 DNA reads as TGTGCCAGCAGCGTCGCGGGGGGGCTCCTCGATACGCAGTATTTT.

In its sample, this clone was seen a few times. The CDR3 nucleotides read TGTGCCAGCAGCTCGAGACTAGCGGGGTCGAACCACAATGAGCAGTTCTTC. Protein sequence: CASSSRLAGSNHNEQFF. The chain has TRBV7-9 and TRBJ2-1, with 11 bases matching TRBD2. The CDR3 runs 17 residues. Germline-derived CDR1 and CDR2 are SEHNR and FQNEAQ (reference sequence). The V segment lost 4 bases and the J segment 5 bases; nucleotides outside the gene matches: 10.

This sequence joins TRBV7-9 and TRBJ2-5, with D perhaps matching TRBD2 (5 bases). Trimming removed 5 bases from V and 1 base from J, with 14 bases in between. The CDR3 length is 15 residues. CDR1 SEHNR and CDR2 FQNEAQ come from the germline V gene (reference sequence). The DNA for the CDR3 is TGTGCCAGCAGCCGCGCCCGGGAAGGCCAAGAGACCCAGTACTTC. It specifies CASSRAREGQETQYF.

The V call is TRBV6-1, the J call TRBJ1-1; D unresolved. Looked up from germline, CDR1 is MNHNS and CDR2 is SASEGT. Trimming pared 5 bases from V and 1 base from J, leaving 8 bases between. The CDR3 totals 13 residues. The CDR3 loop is CASSPNGNTEAFF. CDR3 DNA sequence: TGTGCCAGCAGTCCCAACGGGAACACTGAAGCTTTCTTT.

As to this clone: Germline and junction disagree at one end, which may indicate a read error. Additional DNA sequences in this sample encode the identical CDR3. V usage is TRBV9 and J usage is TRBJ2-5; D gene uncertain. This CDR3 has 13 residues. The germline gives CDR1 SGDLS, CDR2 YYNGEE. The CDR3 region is CASSTTPQETQYF. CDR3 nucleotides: TGCGCCAGCAGCACGACACCGCAAGAGACCCAGTACTTC.

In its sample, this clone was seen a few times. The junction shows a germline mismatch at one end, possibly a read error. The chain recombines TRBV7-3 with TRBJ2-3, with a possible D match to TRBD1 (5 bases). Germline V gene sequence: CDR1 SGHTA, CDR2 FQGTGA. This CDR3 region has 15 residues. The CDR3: CASSLTPGSTDTQYF. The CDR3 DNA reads TGTGCCAGCAGCCTAACCCCAGGGAGCACAGATACGCAGTATTTT.

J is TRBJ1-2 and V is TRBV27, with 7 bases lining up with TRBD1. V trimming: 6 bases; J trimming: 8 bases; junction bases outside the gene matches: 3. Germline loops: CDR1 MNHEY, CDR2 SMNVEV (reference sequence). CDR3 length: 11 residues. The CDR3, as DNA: TGTGCCAGCAGCCAGGGGGGAGGCTACACCTTC. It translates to CASSQGGGYTF.

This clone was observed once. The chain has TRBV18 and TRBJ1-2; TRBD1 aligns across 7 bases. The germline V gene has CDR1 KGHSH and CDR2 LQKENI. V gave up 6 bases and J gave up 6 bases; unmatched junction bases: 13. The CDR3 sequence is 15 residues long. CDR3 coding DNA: TGTGCCAGCTCCTCTTGGAGGGGGCTTTGGAATGGCTACACCTTC. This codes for CASSSWRGLWNGYTF.

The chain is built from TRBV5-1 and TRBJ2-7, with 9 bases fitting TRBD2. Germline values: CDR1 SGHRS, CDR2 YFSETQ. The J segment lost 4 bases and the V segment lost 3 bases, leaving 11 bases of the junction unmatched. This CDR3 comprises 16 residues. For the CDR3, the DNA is TGCGCCAGCAGCTCCCTTCCGGGGCGGGAGGGGTACGAGCAGTACTTC. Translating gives CASSSLPGREGYEQYF. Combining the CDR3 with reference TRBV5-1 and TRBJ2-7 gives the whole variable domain KAGVTQTPRYLIKTRGQQVTLSCSPISGHRSVSWYQQTPGQGLQFLFEYFSETQRNKGNFPGRFSGRQFSNSRSEMNVSTLELGDSALYLCASSSLPGREGYEQYFGPGTRLTVT.

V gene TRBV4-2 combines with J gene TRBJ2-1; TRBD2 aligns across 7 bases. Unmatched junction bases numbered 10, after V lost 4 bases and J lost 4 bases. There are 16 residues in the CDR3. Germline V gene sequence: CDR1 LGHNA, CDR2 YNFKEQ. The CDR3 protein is CASSPKGTGGYNEQFF. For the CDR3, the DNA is TGTGCCAGCAGCCCAAAGGGAACGGGAGGTTACAATGAGCAGTTCTTC.

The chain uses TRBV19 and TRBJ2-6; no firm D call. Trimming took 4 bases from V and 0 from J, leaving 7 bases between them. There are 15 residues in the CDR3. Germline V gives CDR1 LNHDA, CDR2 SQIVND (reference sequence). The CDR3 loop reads CASSTQPSGANVLTF. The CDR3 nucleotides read TGTGCCAGTAGTACACAGCCCTCTGGGGCCAACGTCCTGACTTTC.

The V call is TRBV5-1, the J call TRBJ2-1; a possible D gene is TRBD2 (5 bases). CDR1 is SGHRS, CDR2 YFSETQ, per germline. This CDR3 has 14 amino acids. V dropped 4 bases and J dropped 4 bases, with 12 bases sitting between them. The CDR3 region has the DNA TGCGCCAGCAGCACCGAGGGCAGGTACAATGAGCAGTTCTTC. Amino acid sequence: CASSTEGRYNEQFF.

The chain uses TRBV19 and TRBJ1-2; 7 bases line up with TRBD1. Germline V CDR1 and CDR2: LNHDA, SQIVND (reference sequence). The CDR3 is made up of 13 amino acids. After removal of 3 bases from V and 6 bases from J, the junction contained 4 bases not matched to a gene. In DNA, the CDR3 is TGTGCCAGTAGTATGAGACAGGGCCATGGCTACACCTTC. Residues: CASSMRQGHGYTF. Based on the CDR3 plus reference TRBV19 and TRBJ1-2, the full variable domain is DGGITQSPKYLFRKEGQNVTLSCEQNLNHDAMYWYRQDPGQGLRLIYYSQIVNDFQKGDIAEGYSVSREKKESFPLTVTSAQKNPTAFYLCASSMRQGHGYTFGSGTRLTVV.

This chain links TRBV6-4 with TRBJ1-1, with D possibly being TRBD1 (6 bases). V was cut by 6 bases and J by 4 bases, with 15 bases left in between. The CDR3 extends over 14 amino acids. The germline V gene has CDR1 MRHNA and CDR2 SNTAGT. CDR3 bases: TGTGCCAGCAGACCCGACAGGACAAGCACTGAAGCTTTCTTT. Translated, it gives CASRPDRTSTEAFF.

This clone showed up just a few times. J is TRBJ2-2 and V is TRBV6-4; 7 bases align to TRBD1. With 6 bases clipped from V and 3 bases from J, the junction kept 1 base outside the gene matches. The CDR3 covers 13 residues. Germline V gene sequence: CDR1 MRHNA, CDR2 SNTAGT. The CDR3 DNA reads TGTGCCAGCAGAGGACAGGACACCGGGGAGCTGTTTTTT. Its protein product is CASRGQDTGELFF.

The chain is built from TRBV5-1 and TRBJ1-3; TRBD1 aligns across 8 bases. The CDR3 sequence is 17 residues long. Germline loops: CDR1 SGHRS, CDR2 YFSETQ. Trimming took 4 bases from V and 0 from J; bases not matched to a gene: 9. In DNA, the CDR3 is TGCGCCAGCAGCCCAGGACAGGGCGCCTACTCTGGAAACACCATATATTTT. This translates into CASSPGQGAYSGNTIYF.

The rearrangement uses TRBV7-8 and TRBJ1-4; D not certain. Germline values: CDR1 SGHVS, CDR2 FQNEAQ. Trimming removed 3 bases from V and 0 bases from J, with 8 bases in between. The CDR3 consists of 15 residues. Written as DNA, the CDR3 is TGTGCCAGCAGCTTTGGCGGCCCAACTAATGAAAAACTGTTTTTT. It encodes CASSFGGPTNEKLFF. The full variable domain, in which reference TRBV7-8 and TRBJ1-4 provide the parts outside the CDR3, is GAGVSQSPRYKVAKRGQDVALRCDPISGHVSLFWYQQALGQGPEFLTYFQNEAQLDKSGLPSDRFFAERPEGSVSTLKIQRTQQEDSAVYLCASSFGGPTNEKLFFGSGTQLSVL.

The CDR3 sequence: CATSRDLFGLAGSYNEQFF. As DNA, the CDR3 is TGTGCCACCAGCAGAGATCTCTTCGGGCTAGCGGGGTCCTACAATGAGCAGTTCTTC. The chain carries TRBV15 and TRBJ2-1, with TRBD2 matching over 9 bases. V was pared by 0 bases and J by 1 base, with 10 bases of the junction left unmatched. Germline V gene data show CDR1 as LNHNV and CDR2 as YYDKDF (reference sequence). There are 19 residues in the CDR3.

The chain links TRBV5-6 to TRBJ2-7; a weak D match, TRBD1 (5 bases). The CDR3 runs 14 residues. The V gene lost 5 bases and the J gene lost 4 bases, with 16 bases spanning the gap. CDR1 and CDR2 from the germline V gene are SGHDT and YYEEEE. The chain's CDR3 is CASRSQGKGYEQYF. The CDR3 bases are TGTGCCAGCAGATCGCAGGGAAAGGGATACGAGCAGTACTTC.

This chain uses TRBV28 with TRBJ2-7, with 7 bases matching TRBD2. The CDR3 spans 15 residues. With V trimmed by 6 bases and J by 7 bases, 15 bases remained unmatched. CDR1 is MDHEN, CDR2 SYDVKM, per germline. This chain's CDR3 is CASSLTAAGAGEQYF. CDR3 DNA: TGTGCCAGCAGCCTAACCGCGGCGGGAGCTGGTGAGCAGTACTTC.

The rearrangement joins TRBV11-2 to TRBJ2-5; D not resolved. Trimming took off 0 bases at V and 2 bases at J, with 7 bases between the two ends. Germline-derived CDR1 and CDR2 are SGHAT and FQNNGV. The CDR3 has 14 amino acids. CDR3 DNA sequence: TGTGCCAGCAGCTTAGAGCTAATGCAAGAGACCCAGTACTTC. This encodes CASSLELMQETQYF.

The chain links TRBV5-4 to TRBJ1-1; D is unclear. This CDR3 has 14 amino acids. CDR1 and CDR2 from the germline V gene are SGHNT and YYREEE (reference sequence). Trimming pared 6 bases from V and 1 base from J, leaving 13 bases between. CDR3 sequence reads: CASTPRAGNTEAFF. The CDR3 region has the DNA TGTGCCAGCACCCCGCGGGCTGGGAACACTGAAGCTTTCTTT. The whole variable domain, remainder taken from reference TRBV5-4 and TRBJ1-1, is ETGVTQSPTHLIKTRGQQVTLRCSSQSGHNTVSWYQQALGQGPQFIFQYYREEENGRGNFPPRFSGLQFPNYSSELNVNALELDDSALYLCASTPRAGNTEAFFGQGTRLTVV.